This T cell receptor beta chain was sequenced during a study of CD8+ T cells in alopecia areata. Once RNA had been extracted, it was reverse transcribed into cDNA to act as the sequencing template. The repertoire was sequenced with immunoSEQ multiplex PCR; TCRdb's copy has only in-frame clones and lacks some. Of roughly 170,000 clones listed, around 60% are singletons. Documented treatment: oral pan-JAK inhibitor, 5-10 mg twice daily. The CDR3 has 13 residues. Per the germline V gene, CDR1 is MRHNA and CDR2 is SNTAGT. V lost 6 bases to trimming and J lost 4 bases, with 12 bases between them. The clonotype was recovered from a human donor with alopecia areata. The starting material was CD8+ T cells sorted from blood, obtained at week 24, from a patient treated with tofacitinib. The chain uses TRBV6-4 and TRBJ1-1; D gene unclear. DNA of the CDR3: TGTGCCAGCAGCGCCGTCAGTGGCACTGAAGCTTTCTTT. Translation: CASSAVSGTEAFF.